This TCR beta chain was sequenced for a study of cytotoxic CD8 clonotypes in ibrutinib-treated CLL. About the study: IGHV unmutated roughly 18; relapsed/refractory about a dozen; treatment-naive around 14.

Method: immunoSEQ multiplex PCR; TCRdb's copy keeps in-frame clones and lacks some. Of approximately 130,000 clones listed, about 85% were seen once; the top ten hold less than 4%. The V gene lost 0 bases and the J gene lost 0 bases, with 8 bases spanning the gap. This CDR3 spans 15 amino acids. Germline lookup yields CDR1 MNHNS and CDR2 SASEGT. The chain carries TRBV6-1 and TRBJ1-1; unclear D gene. Here the sequenced sample was PBMCs, taken after 24 months of ibrutinib treatment. The sequence came from a human donor with chronic lymphocytic leukemia. The CDR3 loop is CASSEAGQLNTEAFF. The CDR3 coding sequence is TGTGCCAGCAGTGAAGCGGGCCAGTTGAACACTGAAGCTTTCTTT.